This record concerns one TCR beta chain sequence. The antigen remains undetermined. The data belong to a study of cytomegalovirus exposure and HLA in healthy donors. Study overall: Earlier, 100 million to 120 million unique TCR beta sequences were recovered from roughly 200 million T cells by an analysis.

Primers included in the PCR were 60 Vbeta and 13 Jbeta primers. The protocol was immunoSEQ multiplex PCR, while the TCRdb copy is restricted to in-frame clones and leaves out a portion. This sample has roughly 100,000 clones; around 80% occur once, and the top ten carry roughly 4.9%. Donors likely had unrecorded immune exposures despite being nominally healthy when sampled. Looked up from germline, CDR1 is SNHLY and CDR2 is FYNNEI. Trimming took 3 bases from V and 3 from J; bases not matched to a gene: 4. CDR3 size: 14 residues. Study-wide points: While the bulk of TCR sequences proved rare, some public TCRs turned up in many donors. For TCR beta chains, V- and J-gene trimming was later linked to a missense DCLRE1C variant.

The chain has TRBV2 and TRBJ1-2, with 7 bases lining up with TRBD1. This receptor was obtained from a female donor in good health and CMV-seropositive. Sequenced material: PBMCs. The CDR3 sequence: CASSDSTGYYGYTF. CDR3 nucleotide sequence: TGTGCCAGCAGTGATTCGACAGGGTACTATGGCTACACCTTC.